The 12 T cell receptor beta chains listed next were all sequenced from one sample in a study of cytomegalovirus exposure and HLA in healthy donors (dated by TCRdb to 2016 to 2017). The library was obtained by the immunoSEQ multiplex PCR assay. The multiplex PCR relied on a mix of 60 forward primers for TCR Vbeta segments and 13 reverse primers for TCR Jbeta segments. The clones in this table, taken by TCRdb from immuneACCESS, are in-frame only. Not every clone is retained; where verified, under half of the shortfall comes from an unresolved V gene, and the cause of the rest is unknown. In all, the sample holds about 89,000 clones, and around three quarters of those were seen once. Just over 1.4% of the sample is in the top ten clones. The sample comprised PBMCs. The receptors were sampled from a male donor in good health and CMV-seronegative.

This clone was detected only a few times. The V gene is TRBV29-1, the J gene TRBJ1-1; the D is unclear. Germline loops: CDR1 SQVTM, CDR2 ANQGSEA. The ends were cut back, 6 bases at V and 0 bases at J, with 11 bases in the middle. This CDR3 contains 13 residues. The CDR3 DNA sequence: TGCAGCGTCGCCCTCAACATGAACACTGAAGCTTTCTTT. This encodes CSVALNMNTEAFF.

The V gene is TRBV6-5, the J gene TRBJ1-1; the D is unclear. Germline V CDR1 and CDR2: MNHEY, SVGAGI. The CDR3 is 11 residues long. V was shortened by 2 bases and J by 9 bases, with 7 bases between the two germline ends. In nucleotides, the CDR3 is TGTGCCAGCAGTTACGGGCAGAAAGCTTTCTTT. This encodes CASSYGQKAFF.

V is TRBV19 and J is TRBJ2-3; 12 positions match TRBD2. The trim removed 3 bases at V and 4 bases at J, leaving 8 bases unmatched. The CDR3 contains 17 residues. Germline assignment: CDR1 LNHDA and CDR2 SQIVND (reference sequence). The CDR3 DNA is TGTGCCAGTAGTATCTCAGCTAGCGGGGGGGCTGCAGATACGCAGTATTTT. This translates into CASSISASGGAADTQYF.

The chain couples TRBV5-6 to TRBJ1-4; no definite D call. V was trimmed by 4 bases and J by 2 bases, leaving 12 bases between them. There are 15 residues in the CDR3. Germline V gives CDR1 SGHDT, CDR2 YYEEEE. This CDR3 reads CASSPLVETNEKLFF. The CDR3 DNA reads TGTGCCAGCAGCCCGTTGGTGGAGACTAATGAAAAACTGTTTTTT.

V usage is TRBV11-2 and J usage is TRBJ2-7; D gene unclear. V was shortened by 3 bases and J by 6 bases, with 12 bases between the two germline ends. The CDR3 runs to 13 residues. Germline V gene lookup returns CDR1 SGHAT and CDR2 FQNNGV. Here the CDR3 DNA reads TGTGCCAGCAGCTTCTTCAGGAACCGCGAGCAGTACTTC. Translated, it gives CASSFFRNREQYF. Full variable domain (rest looked up from reference TRBV11-2 and TRBJ2-7): EAGVAQSPRYKIIEKRQSVAFWCNPISGHATLYWYQQILGQGPKLLIQFQNNGVVDDSQLPKDRFSAERLKGVDSTLKIQPAKLEDSAVYLCASSFFRNREQYFGPGTRLTVT.

The V call is TRBV7-2, the J call TRBJ1-2; TRBD1 agrees at 11 bases. J was trimmed by 3 bases and V by 8 bases; bases with no gene match: 14. The CDR3 has 17 amino acids. Germline CDR1 SGHTA, CDR2 FQGNSA. The CDR3 region is CASVTSSWTGGDYGYTF. The CDR3 nucleotides read TGTGCCAGCGTGACCAGCAGCTGGACAGGGGGCGACTATGGCTACACCTTC.

This clone showed up just once. The CDR3 spells CASSLGGSNQPQHF. The CDR3 DNA reads as TGTGCCAGCAGCTTAGGGGGTAGCAATCAGCCCCAGCATTTT. This rearrangement joins TRBV5-6 to TRBJ1-5; possibly TRBD1 for D (6 bases). From germline, CDR1 is SGHDT and CDR2 YYEEEE. This CDR3 is built from 14 residues. Trimming took 2 bases from V and 0 from J, leaving 6 bases between them.

V gene TRBV5-6 combines with J gene TRBJ2-7; 9 nucleotides align to TRBD1. The CDR3 consists of 14 residues. With V trimmed by 2 bases and J by 2 bases, 2 bases remained unmatched. The germline gives CDR1 SGHDT, CDR2 YYEEEE. Here the CDR3 DNA reads TGTGCCAGCAGCTTTGGGACAGGGCCCTACGAGCAGTACTTC. Protein product: CASSFGTGPYEQYF.

As to this clone: The same CDR3 can be traced to other DNA sequences in this sample. This chain links TRBV4-3 with TRBJ1-1; perhaps TRBD1 as D (5 bases). The germline gives CDR1 LGHNA, CDR2 YSLEER. Between the trimmed V and J ends, which lost 0 bases and 1 base, there was a span of 9 bases. The CDR3 runs to 15 residues. The CDR3 here is CASSQDRGRNTEAFF. In nucleotides, the CDR3 is TGCGCCAGCAGCCAAGATCGGGGGAGGAACACTGAAGCTTTCTTT.

The chain has TRBV28 and TRBJ1-2; 11 bases align to TRBD1. After removal of 7 bases from V and 4 bases from J, the junction contained 23 bases not matched to a gene. Germline V gives CDR1 MDHEN, CDR2 SYDVKM. This CDR3 spans 20 amino acids. The CDR3 is CASTRGRGRTGGASPYGYTF. CDR3 nucleotide sequence: TGTGCCAGCACCCGAGGTAGAGGCAGGACAGGGGGCGCTTCTCCCTATGGCTACACCTTC.

CDR3 protein: CASSRARLGLNGYTF. The DNA for the CDR3 is TGTGCCAGCAGCCGGGCACGGCTGGGGCTGAATGGCTACACCTTC. This chain connects TRBV5-8 to TRBJ1-2, with a weak D call TRBD1 (5 bases). This CDR3 contains 15 residues. The germline gives CDR1 SGHTS, CDR2 YDEGEE. V lost 4 bases, J lost 6 bases, and 19 bases lay in between.

The genes are TRBV5-1 and TRBJ1-2, with 8 bases lining up with TRBD1. CDR3 length equals 14 residues. The V gene end was trimmed by 4 bases and the J gene end by 2 bases; junction bases not matched to a gene: 4. The V gene's germline CDR1 is SGHRS and CDR2 YFSETQ. The CDR3 coding sequence is TGCGCCAGCAGCACAGGACAGGGAAACTATGGCTACACCTTC. Amino acids: CASSTGQGNYGYTF.